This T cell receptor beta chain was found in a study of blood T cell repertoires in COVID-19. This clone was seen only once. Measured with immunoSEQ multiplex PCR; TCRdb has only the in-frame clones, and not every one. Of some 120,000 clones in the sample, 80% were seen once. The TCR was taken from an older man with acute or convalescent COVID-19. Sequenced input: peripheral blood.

This CDR3 is CASSLGGLAKNIQYF. CDR3 sequence (DNA): TGTGCCAGCAGCTTAGGGGGGCTAGCCAAAAACATTCAGTACTTC. The chain has TRBV7-9 and TRBJ2-4, with D maybe TRBD1 (6 bases). CDR3 length: 15 amino acids. Trimming pared 1 base from V and 0 bases from J, leaving 7 bases between. Germline lookup yields CDR1 SEHNR and CDR2 FQNEAQ (reference sequence).